A single T cell receptor (beta chain) is shown here with its context. The antigen is unknown. The sample holds other DNA sequences that translate to the same CDR3. The V end was cut by 4 bases, the J end by 5 bases, with 5 bases between. This CDR3 comprises 11 residues. From germline, CDR1 is MDHEN and CDR2 SYDVKM. Some clones are missing from TCRdb's copy, which holds only in-frame ones; the method was immunoSEQ multiplex PCR. The data hold 90,000 or so clones, with approximately 80% observed a single time. This entry comes from a study of graft-versus-host responses after intestinal transplantation. Study-level findings and limits: Recipient-marrow GvH clones were detected, some having first appeared in ileum or blood. Early after transplant, HvG declines were associated with peak levels of circulating GvH clones.

The source was unstimulated CD4+ T cells sorted from spleen or lymph node cells, collected before intestinal transplant. This TCR came from a human donor who received an intestinal transplant. The rearrangement joins TRBV28 to TRBJ1-2; D unclear. DNA for the CDR3: TGTGCCAGCAGTTCGGGTTATGGCTACACCTTC. Encoded protein: CASSSGYGYTF.